This T cell receptor (beta chain) was found in a study of cytomegalovirus exposure and HLA in healthy donors. General study findings and limits: Sequencing had likely introduced a cluster of highly shared sequence variants as an artifact. An analysis that came later showed most CMV-associated TCR beta chains appearing HLA-restricted. A later analysis reportedly identified an Asian-associated ancestry cluster as carrying fewer N-insertions than the roughly 670-donor mean.

This PCR relied on a set of 60 Vbeta primers and 13 Jbeta primers. Only in-frame clones appear in the TCRdb table, and some are missing; sequencing was by immunoSEQ multiplex PCR. The sample has about 77,000 clones; around 75% are singletons. Concerning this clone: Its antigen is still unknown.

This sequence originates from a woman between 35 and 50 years old in good health and CMV-seronegative. The sample taken for sequencing was PBMCs.

Written as DNA, the CDR3 is TGTGCCAGCAGTGCTCATCTGGGACAGCAGGTCAACTATGGCTACACCTTC. Amino acids: CASSAHLGQQVNYGYTF. The chain links TRBV2 to TRBJ1-2, with 7 bases identical to TRBD1. Germline trimming cut 4 bases from V and 2 bases from J; bases unmatched to any gene: 13. The CDR3 consists of 17 residues. Germline CDR1 SNHLY, CDR2 FYNNEI.